This is a list of T cell receptor beta chains from one sample in a study of graft-versus-host responses after intestinal transplantation. Clones were read by immunoSEQ multiplex PCR, and TCRdb kept only the in-frame ones, dropping some. Counted here are tens of thousands of clones, around 80% occurring once; the ten biggest clones make up over 0.8%. Their recognized antigens are unknown. Sequences were derived from unstimulated CD8+ T cells sorted from spleen or lymph node cells, sampled before transplant. The source is a human donor who was the organ donor for an intestinal transplant. The CDR3 runs from the conserved cysteine through the conserved F or W.

V gene	J gene	CDR3 protein
TRBV14	TRBJ2-1	CASSQGTVYNEQFF
TRBV13	TRBJ2-6	CASSPTGQESSGANVLTF
TRBV29-1	TRBJ2-7	CSVEGPGEQYF
TRBV10-2	TRBJ1-1	CAASGGRITEAFF
TRBV2	TRBJ2-1	CARGRGWRGAHNEQFF
TRBV14	TRBJ2-7	CASGWRGAYEQYF
TRBV4-3	TRBJ2-4	CASSQHVTTGGIFFGKNIQYF
TRBV4-3	TRBJ1-2	CASSQDRQPEGYTF
TRBV6-4	TRBJ2-2	CASSDSESGELFF
TRBV19	TRBJ1-1	CASSMRTEAFF
TRBV30	TRBJ1-1	CAWRLGGTEAFF
TRBV5-6	TRBJ1-2	CASSSPGRQNGYTF
TRBV7-8	TRBJ2-7	CASSPGLAGGAYEQYF
TRBV28	TRBJ1-1	CAAHEVTEAFF
TRBV9	TRBJ2-5	CASSEGTSGPSQETQYF
TRBV5-1	TRBJ1-3	CASSLDRGIGNTIYF
TRBV4-3	TRBJ1-2	CASSQEYGTGDFLYGYTF
TRBV4-2	TRBJ1-2	CASYSAGYGYTF
TRBV5-1	TRBJ1-2	CASSLGYGYTF
TRBV18	TRBJ1-2	CASSLESPLYGYTF
TRBV4-1	TRBJ2-7	CASSQDGGGVYEQYF
TRBV11-3	TRBJ2-3	CASSPSIPLGANTDTQYF
TRBV4-2	TRBJ2-1	CASSQTPSGTSAYNEQFF
TRBV19	TRBJ2-5	CASSIGAGVPGETQYF
TRBV6-4	TRBJ2-1	CASSPTSALYNEQFF
TRBV5-8	TRBJ1-4	CASSPGTGNEKLFF
TRBV5-6	TRBJ2-5	CASSVGQGKETQYF
TRBV27	TRBJ1-1	CASSRDREVTEAFF
TRBV2	TRBJ1-2	CASSGGQPGYTF
TRBV19	TRBJ2-7	CASTGTDFYEQYF
TRBV7-8	TRBJ2-3	CASSGLGVSTDTHYF
TRBV6-5	TRBJ1-2	CATSGQLNYGYTF
TRBV6-1	TRBJ1-1	CASSDSGSSAFF
TRBV28	TRBJ1-1	CASSLGQFTEAFF
TRBV6-1	TRBJ2-1	CASRGLAGDYNEQFF
TRBV6-5	TRBJ2-3	CASSYSIMGGTDTQYF
TRBV27	TRBJ1-5	CASSPTGQPQHF
TRBV9	TRBJ2-7	CASSVALGSYEQYF
TRBV19	TRBJ2-1	CASRTVFIAGDNNEQFF
TRBV19	TRBJ2-7	CASSTDRGESYEQYF
TRBV12-1	TRBJ2-7	CASSFPGCGRFYEQYF
TRBV19	TRBJ2-1	CASSLTGINEQFF
TRBV7-9	TRBJ2-1	CASSSWTSGHNEQFF
TRBV5-1	TRBJ2-5	CATPGRLGPKETQYF
TRBV5-1	TRBJ2-7	CASSLVPESYEQYF
TRBV19	TRBJ2-5	CASSIGGLAGQETQYF